This T cell receptor (beta chain) was sequenced for a study of shared clonotypes between healthy human individuals. Germline V gene lookup returns CDR1 SNHLY and CDR2 FYNNEI. V trimming: 7 bases; J trimming: 1 base; junction bases outside the gene matches: 17. This CDR3 region has 21 residues. Profiled with immunoSEQ multiplex PCR; TCRdb holds only in-frame clones, not every one. In the table there are about 2 million clones, roughly 95% of which are singletons. Naive CD8 cells comprised CD45RO-negative, CCR7-positively selected cells, excluding terminally differentiated effector memory CD45RA+ cells.

V and J are TRBV2 and TRBJ2-6; 12 bases line up with TRBD1. Sample: naive CD8+ T cells sorted from blood. The receptor was isolated from a young man in good health. DNA for the CDR3: TGTGCCAGCACCGGGACCAGGGGACAGGGGGCGATTAATTCTGGGGCCAACGTCCTGACTTTC. Translated, it gives CASTGTRGQGAINSGANVLTF.